Below, 4 T cell receptor beta chains from the same sample are listed, as sequenced in a study of blood T cell repertoires in COVID-19. Method: immunoSEQ multiplex PCR; TCRdb's copy keeps in-frame clones and lacks some. The sample includes about 210,000 clones, 92% seen only once; the top ten take 1% to 1.5%. Sequencing input: peripheral blood. The receptors shown here come from a man younger than 40 with acute or convalescent COVID-19.

V usage is TRBV19 and J usage is TRBJ1-5; D not resolved. Germline V gene lookup returns CDR1 LNHDA and CDR2 SQIVND (reference sequence). The CDR3 runs to 15 residues. V lost 7 bases and J 7 bases, leaving 20 bases between the germline ends. The DNA of the CDR3 is TGTGCCAGTAATACTCGCGGCGGGGAGTGGCAGCCCCAGCATTTT. This gives the protein CASNTRGGEWQPQHF.

CDR3 residues: CASSLWGSSGSENTGELFF. The CDR3 DNA is TGTGCCAGCAGCCTTTGGGGTTCTAGCGGGAGTGAGAACACCGGGGAGCTGTTTTTT. The chain carries TRBV27 and TRBJ2-2; 10 nucleotides agree with TRBD2. The CDR3 contains 19 residues. Germline V gives CDR1 MNHEY, CDR2 SMNVEV (reference sequence). The V and J ends lost 6 bases and 1 base, in that order; junction bases with no gene match: 14.

This clone was detected only once. The V call is TRBV30, the J call TRBJ2-3; 8 nucleotides match TRBD2. CDR1 GTSNPN and CDR2 SVGIG come from the germline V gene (reference sequence). Trimming took 2 bases from V and 4 from J; bases not matched to a gene: 2. The CDR3 loop spans 13 amino acids. CDR3 DNA: TGTGCCTGGAGTAAGACTAGCGCAGATACGCAGTATTTT. It is translated as CAWSKTSADTQYF.

This clone was recorded once. This chain links TRBV5-1 with TRBJ1-6, with unresolved D. The CDR3 is made up of 16 amino acids. Trimming took 0 bases from V and 0 from J, leaving 7 bases between them. Germline lookup yields CDR1 SGHRS and CDR2 YFSETQ. The CDR3 region is CASSLATGSYNSPLHF. In nucleotides, the CDR3 is TGCGCCAGCAGCTTGGCTACGGGCTCCTATAATTCACCCCTCCACTTT.